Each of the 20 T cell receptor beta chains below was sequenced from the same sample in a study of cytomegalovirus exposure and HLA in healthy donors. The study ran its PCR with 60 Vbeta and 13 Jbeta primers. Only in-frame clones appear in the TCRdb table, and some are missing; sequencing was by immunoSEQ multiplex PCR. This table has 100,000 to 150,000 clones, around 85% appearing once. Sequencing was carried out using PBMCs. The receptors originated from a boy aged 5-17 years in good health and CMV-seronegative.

Written as DNA, the CDR3 is TGTGCCAGCAGCCCGGCCCGGCGGGACCCATGGAACGAGCAGTACTTC. It translates to CASSPARRDPWNEQYF. The chain uses TRBV5-6 and TRBJ2-7, with TRBD2 as a possible D gene (6 bases). This CDR3 contains 16 residues. From germline, CDR1 is SGHDT and CDR2 YYEEEE. V lost 4 bases to trimming and J lost 5 bases, with 22 bases between them.

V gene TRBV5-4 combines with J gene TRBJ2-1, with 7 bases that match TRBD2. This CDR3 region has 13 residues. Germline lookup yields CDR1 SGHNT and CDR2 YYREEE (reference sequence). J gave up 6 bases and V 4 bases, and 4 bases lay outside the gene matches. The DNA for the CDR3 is TGTGCCAGCAGCCCTAGGACTAGCAATGAGCAGTTCTTC. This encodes CASSPRTSNEQFF. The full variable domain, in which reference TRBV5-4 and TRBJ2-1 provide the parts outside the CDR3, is ETGVTQSPTHLIKTRGQQVTLRCSSQSGHNTVSWYQQALGQGPQFIFQYYREEENGRGNFPPRFSGLQFPNYSSELNVNALELDDSALYLCASSPRTSNEQFFGPGTRLTVL.

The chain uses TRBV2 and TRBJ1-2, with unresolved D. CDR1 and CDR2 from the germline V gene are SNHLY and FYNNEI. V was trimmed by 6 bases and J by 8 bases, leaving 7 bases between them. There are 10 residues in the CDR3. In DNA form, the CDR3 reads TGTGCCAGCAGGAGCCGCGGCTACACCTTC. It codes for CASRSRGYTF.

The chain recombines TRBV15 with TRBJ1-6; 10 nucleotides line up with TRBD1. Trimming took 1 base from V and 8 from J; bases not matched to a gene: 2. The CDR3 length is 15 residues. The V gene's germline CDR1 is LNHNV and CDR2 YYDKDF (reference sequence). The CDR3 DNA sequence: TGTGCCACCAGCAGAGCCGGACAGGGGGATTCACCCCTCCACTTT. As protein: CATSRAGQGDSPLHF.

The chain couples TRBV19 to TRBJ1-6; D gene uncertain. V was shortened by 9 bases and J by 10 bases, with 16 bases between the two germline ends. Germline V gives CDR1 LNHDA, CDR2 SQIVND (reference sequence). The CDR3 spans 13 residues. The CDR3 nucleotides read TGTGCCAGCAATGGCCAGGAAGGATCACCCCTCCACTTT. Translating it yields CASNGQEGSPLHF.

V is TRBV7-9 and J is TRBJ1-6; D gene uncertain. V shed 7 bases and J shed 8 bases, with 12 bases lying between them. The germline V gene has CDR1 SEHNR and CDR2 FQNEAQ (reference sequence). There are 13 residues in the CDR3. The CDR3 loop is CASKSGEYSPLHF. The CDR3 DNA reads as TGTGCCAGCAAATCCGGGGAATATTCACCCCTCCACTTT.

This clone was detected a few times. Here the CDR3 DNA reads TGCAGCGTCGAACCAGGGCACTACAATGAGCAGTTCTTC. Its protein is CSVEPGHYNEQFF. V and J are TRBV29-1 and TRBJ2-1, with a possible D match to TRBD1 (5 bases). Germline V CDR1 and CDR2: SQVTM, ANQGSEA. V lost 6 bases, J lost 3 bases, and 12 bases lay in between. CDR3 size: 13 residues.

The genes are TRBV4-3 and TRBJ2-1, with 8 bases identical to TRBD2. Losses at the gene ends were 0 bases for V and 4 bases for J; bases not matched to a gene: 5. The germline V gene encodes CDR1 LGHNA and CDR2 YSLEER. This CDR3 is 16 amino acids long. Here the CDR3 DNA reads TGCGCCAGCAGCCAAGATCGCGGGGGGCCTTACAATGAGCAGTTCTTC. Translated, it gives CASSQDRGGPYNEQFF.

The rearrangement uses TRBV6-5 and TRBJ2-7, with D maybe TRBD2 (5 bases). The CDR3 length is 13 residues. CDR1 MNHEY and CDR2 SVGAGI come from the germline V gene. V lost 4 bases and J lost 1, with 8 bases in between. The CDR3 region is CASSSTGSYEQYF. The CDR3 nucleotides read TGTGCCAGCAGTTCTACGGGGTCCTACGAGCAGTACTTC.

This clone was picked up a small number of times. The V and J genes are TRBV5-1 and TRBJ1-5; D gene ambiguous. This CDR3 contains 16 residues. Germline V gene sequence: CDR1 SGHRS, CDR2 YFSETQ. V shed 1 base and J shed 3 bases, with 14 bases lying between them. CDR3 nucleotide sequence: TGCGCCAGCAGCTTGAGTTGGCCAGGCGACAATCAGCCCCAGCATTTT. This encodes CASSLSWPGDNQPQHF.

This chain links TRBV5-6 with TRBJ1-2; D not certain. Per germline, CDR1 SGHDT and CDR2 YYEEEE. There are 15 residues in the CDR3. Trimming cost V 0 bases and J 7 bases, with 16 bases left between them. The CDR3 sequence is CASSLGRNLGGGYTF. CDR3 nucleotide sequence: TGTGCCAGCAGCTTGGGACGGAACCTCGGCGGTGGCTACACCTTC.

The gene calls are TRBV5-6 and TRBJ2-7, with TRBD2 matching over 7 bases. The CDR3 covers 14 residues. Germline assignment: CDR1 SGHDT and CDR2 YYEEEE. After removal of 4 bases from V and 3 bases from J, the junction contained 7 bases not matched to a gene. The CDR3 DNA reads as TGTGCCAGCAGCGGGGGACTAACTCTCTACGAGCAGTACTTC. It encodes CASSGGLTLYEQYF.

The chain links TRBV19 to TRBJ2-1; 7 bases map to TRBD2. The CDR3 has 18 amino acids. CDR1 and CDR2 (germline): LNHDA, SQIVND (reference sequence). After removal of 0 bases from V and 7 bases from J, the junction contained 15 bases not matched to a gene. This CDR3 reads CASSIDLFAGVGRNEQFF. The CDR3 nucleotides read TGTGCCAGTAGTATAGATCTCTTCGCGGGAGTAGGGAGGAATGAGCAGTTCTTC.

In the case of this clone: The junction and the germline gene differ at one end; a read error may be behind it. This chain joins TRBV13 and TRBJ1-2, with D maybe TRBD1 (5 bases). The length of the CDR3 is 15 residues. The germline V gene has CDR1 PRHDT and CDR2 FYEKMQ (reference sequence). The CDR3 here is CASSPQDSPSYGYPF. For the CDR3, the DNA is TGTGCCAGCAGCCCCCAAGACAGCCCCTCCTATGGCTACCCCTTC. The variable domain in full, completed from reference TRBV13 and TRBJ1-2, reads AAGVIQSPRHLIKEKRETATLKCYPIPRHDTVYWYQQGPGQDPQFLISFYEKMQSDKGSIPDRFSAQQFSDYHSELNMSSLELGDSALYFCASSPQDSPSYGYPFGSGTRLTVV.

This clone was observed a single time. The CDR3 is CASSIEFGYEQYF. The CDR3 nucleotides are TGTGCCAGCAGTATAGAATTTGGCTACGAGCAGTACTTC. The chain has TRBV27 and TRBJ2-7; D call uncertain. This CDR3 is 13 amino acids long. With 5 bases removed from V and 3 bases from J, the gap between germline ends came to 11 bases. Germline lookup yields CDR1 MNHEY and CDR2 SMNVEV (reference sequence).

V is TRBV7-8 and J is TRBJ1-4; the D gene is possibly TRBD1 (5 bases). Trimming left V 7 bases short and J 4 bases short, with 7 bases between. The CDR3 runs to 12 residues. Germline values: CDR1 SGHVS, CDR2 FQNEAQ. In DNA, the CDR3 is TGTGCCAGCATGGACATTAATGAAAAACTGTTTTTT. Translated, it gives CASMDINEKLFF.

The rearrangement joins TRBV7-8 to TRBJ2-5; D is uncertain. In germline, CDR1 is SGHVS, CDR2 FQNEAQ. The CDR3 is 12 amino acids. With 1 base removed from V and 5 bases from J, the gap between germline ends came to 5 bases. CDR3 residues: CASSLDGETQYF. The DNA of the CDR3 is TGTGCCAGCAGCTTAGACGGGGAGACCCAGTACTTC.

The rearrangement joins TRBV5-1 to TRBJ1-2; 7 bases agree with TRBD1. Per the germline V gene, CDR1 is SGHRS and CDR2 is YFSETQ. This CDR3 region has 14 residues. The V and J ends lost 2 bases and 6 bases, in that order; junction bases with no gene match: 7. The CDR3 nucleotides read TGCGCCAGCAGCTTAGATACAGGGGAACATGGCTACACCTTC. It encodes CASSLDTGEHGYTF.

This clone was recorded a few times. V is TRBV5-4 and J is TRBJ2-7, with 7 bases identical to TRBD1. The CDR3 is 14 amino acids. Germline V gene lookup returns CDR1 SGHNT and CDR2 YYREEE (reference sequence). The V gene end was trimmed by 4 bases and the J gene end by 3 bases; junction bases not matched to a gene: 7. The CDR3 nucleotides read TGTGCCAGCAGCCCCTCGACAGGGCGCTACGAGCAGTACTTC. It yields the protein CASSPSTGRYEQYF. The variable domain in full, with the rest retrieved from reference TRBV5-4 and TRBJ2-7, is ETGVTQSPTHLIKTRGQQVTLRCSSQSGHNTVSWYQQALGQGPQFIFQYYREEENGRGNFPPRFSGLQFPNYSSELNVNALELDDSALYLCASSPSTGRYEQYFGPGTRLTVT.

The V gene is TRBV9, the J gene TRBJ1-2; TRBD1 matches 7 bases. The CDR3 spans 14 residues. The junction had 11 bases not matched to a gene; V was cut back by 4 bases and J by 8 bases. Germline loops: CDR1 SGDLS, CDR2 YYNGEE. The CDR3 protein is CASSMWTGLSGYTF. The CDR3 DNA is TGTGCCAGCAGCATGTGGACAGGACTTTCGGGCTACACCTTC.